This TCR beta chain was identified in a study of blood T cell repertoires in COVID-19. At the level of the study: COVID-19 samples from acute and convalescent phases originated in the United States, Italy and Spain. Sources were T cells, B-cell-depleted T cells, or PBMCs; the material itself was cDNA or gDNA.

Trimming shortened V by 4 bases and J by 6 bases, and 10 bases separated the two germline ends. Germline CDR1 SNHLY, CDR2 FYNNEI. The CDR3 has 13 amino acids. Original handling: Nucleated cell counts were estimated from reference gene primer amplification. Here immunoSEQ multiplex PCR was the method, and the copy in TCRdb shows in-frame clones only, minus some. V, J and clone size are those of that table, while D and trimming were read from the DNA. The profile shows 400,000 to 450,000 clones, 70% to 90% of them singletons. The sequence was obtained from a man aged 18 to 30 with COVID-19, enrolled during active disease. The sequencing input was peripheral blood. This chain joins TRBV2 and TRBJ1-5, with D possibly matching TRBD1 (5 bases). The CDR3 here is CASSVRGSQPQHF. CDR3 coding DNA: TGTGCCAGCAGTGTCCGGGGGTCTCAGCCCCAGCATTTT.